This TCR beta chain originates from a study of beta chain features in type 1 diabetes. Turning to the study itself: Age and gender were similar between patients and healthy donors, as were cell yields.

Findings of the study overall: For Type 1 diabetes patients, all four CD4+ subsets carried TCRB CDR3s that were moderately but significantly shorter. For type 1 diabetes patients, VDJ junctions showed fewer insertions and more deletions.

There are a few counts of this clone. What it binds is unknown. Sequenced material consisted of expressed TCRB transcripts (all of the isolated RNA was reverse transcribed). This table comes from immunoSEQ multiplex PCR, and its TCRdb copy is limited to in-frame clones, with some not included. In the table there are around 180,000 clones, about 13% of which are singletons. The sample comprised central memory CD4+ T cells from blood. The receptor was derived from a woman under 30 in good health.

CDR3 loop: CTSVRTGGYEQYF. Written as DNA, the CDR3 is TGCACCAGCGTACGGACAGGGGGCTACGAGCAGTACTTC. The chain combines TRBV1 with TRBJ2-7; TRBD1 is the table's D call and was not checked against the DNA. TRBV1 is shown as a pseudogene. CDR3 size: 13 residues.